Shown below are 30 T cell receptor beta chains from a single sample sequenced in a study of T-cell reconstitution after alpha-beta-depleted transplantation in children. Unique molecular identifiers were incorporated when the TCRbeta library was constructed. TCRdb used MiXCR to reprocess the PCR reads, holding one entry per CDR3 protein. The profile covers just over 70,000 distinct CDR3 sequences, with 7.3% appearing a single time and around 2.4% taken by the ten largest. The input for sequencing was PBMCs from the stem cell graft donor, taken from the stem cell graft. Every receptor here comes from a human donor who donated a stem cell graft to a child with acute lymphoblastic leukemia.

This clonotype was observed many times. This sequence joins TRBV24-1 and TRBJ2-7; TRBD1 aligns across 11 bases. The germline gives CDR1 KGHDR, CDR2 SFDVKD. The CDR3 has 14 residues. Trimming at V came to 4 bases and at J to 5 bases, leaving 3 bases not matched to a gene. DNA for the CDR3: TGTGCCACCAGTGACCCGGGACAGGGGGACGAGCAGTACTTC. Its translation: CATSDPGQGDEQYF.

This clonotype appeared many times. The chain carries TRBV13 and TRBJ1-1, with D uncertain. CDR1 is PRHDT and CDR2 is FYEKMQ in the germline V gene (reference sequence). The V end lost 5 bases, the J end lost 5 bases, and 15 bases lay between the germline ends. The CDR3 consists of 14 residues. As DNA, the CDR3 is TGTGCCAGCAGCCTTCCGTCGGGAAGGACTGAAGCTTTCTTT. Encoded protein: CASSLPSGRTEAFF.

This clonotype was counted many times. This chain uses TRBV9 with TRBJ2-7; D unresolved. Deletions cut 0 bases from V and 6 bases from J, with 10 bases between. Germline loops: CDR1 SGDLS, CDR2 YYNGEE. The CDR3 loop spans 13 amino acids. CDR3 sequence reads: CASSVVGIGEQYF. The CDR3 DNA follows: TGTGCCAGCAGCGTAGTCGGTATTGGCGAGCAGTACTTC.

The genes are TRBV29-1 and TRBJ1-4; TRBD1 might be the D (5 bases). Between the trimmed V and J ends, which lost 6 bases and 3 bases, there was a span of 14 bases. CDR3 length: 14 amino acids. Germline values: CDR1 SQVTM, CDR2 ANQGSEA. CDR3 bases: TGCAGCGTACCCTTTGGGGGGGCTAATGAAAAACTGTTTTTT. The encoded protein is CSVPFGGANEKLFF. The complete variable domain, with remaining parts taken from reference TRBV29-1 and TRBJ1-4, reads SAVISQKPSRDICQRGTSLTIQCQVDSQVTMMFWYRQQPGQSLTLIATANQGSEATYESGFVIDKFPISRPNLTFSTLTVSNMSPEDSSIYLCSVPFGGANEKLFFGSGTQLSVL.

This chain uses TRBV7-9 with TRBJ1-4, with D perhaps TRBD1 (5 bases). Trimming removed 8 bases from V and 0 bases from J, with 13 bases in between. This CDR3 has 15 residues. Germline CDR1 SEHNR, CDR2 FQNEAQ (reference sequence). The CDR3 nucleotides are TGTGCCAGCGACGGGGGGGGGGCAACTAATGAAAAACTGTTTTTT. Its translation is CASDGGGATNEKLFF. Full variable domain (remainder filled in from reference TRBV7-9 and TRBJ1-4): DTGVSQNPRHKITKRGQNVTFRCDPISEHNRLYWYRQTLGQGPEFLTYFQNEAQLEKSRLLSDRFSAERPKGSFSTLEIQRTEQGDSAMYLCASDGGGATNEKLFFGSGTQLSVL.

This clonotype was observed many times. This chain links TRBV10-3 with TRBJ1-1, with D possibly TRBD1 on 5 matching bases. The CDR3 runs to 12 residues. V was pared by 7 bases and J by 8 bases, with 14 bases between. Germline V CDR1 and CDR2: ENHRY, SYGVKD. In nucleotides, the CDR3 is TGTGCCATCACCCGGGACCCGCCCGAAGCTTTCTTT. This translates into CAITRDPPEAFF.

This clonotype occurred many times. J is TRBJ1-1 and V is TRBV29-1; D possibly corresponds to TRBD1 (5 bases). The CDR3 length is 13 residues. The V and J ends lost 4 bases and 0 bases respectively, with 9 bases between them. Per the germline V gene, CDR1 is SQVTM and CDR2 is ANQGSEA. CDR3 bases: TGCAGCGTTGCCCGACAGCTGAACACTGAAGCTTTCTTT. Amino acid sequence: CSVARQLNTEAFF.

The rearrangement uses TRBV20-1 and TRBJ2-7, with D maybe TRBD2 (6 bases). CDR3 length: 13 residues. CDR1 DFQATT and CDR2 SNEGSKA come from the germline V gene (reference sequence). Between the trimmed V and J ends, which lost 2 bases and 1 base, there was a span of 9 bases. CDR3 DNA sequence: TGCAGTGCTAGAAGGGACTCTTCCTACGAGCAGTACTTC. Its protein is CSARRDSSYEQYF.

This clonotype was seen repeatedly, ten times or more. In DNA, the CDR3 is TGTGCCAGCAGCCTCCCTAATCAGCCCCAGCATTTT. Translating gives CASSLPNQPQHF. V and J are TRBV6-5 and TRBJ1-5, with no clear D. Trimming left V 6 bases short and J 4 bases short, with 7 bases between. Germline lookup yields CDR1 MNHEY and CDR2 SVGAGI. The CDR3 extends over 12 amino acids.

Comment on this clonotype: At one end, the junction sequence differs from germline, possibly due to a read error. The rearrangement joins TRBV27 to TRBJ2-7; 8 bases agree with TRBD2. Germline CDR1 and CDR2: MNHEY and SMNVEV (reference sequence). The CDR3 is 16 amino acids. CDR3 protein: CTSSPKREFRSYEQYF. The CDR3 nucleotides read TGCACCAGCAGTCCGAAGCGGGAGTTCCGCTCCTACGAGCAGTACTTC.

This clonotype has only a few counts. The V gene is TRBV11-2, the J gene TRBJ2-7; perhaps TRBD1 as D (5 bases). Germline CDR1 SGHAT, CDR2 FQNNGV. V was cut by 5 bases and J by 0 bases, with 17 bases left in between. The CDR3 contains 16 residues. The CDR3 bases are TGTGCCAGCAGCCCAGCCGACAGACCCGTCTCCTACGAGCAGTACTTC. Translated: CASSPADRPVSYEQYF.

In this sample, this clonotype turned up a few times. The CDR3 DNA sequence: TGTGCCAGCAGCTTGGAAGGTCCTCAGCCCCAGCATTTT. Protein: CASSLEGPQPQHF. The chain couples TRBV11-2 to TRBJ1-5; D ambiguous. Germline V gene lookup returns CDR1 SGHAT and CDR2 FQNNGV. The V end lost 3 bases, the J end lost 6 bases, and 9 bases lay between the germline ends. The CDR3 extends over 13 amino acids. Full variable domain (outside the CDR3, taken from reference TRBV11-2 and TRBJ1-5): EAGVAQSPRYKIIEKRQSVAFWCNPISGHATLYWYQQILGQGPKLLIQFQNNGVVDDSQLPKDRFSAERLKGVDSTLKIQPAKLEDSAVYLCASSLEGPQPQHFGDGTRLSIL.

In nucleotides, the CDR3 is TGCGCCAGCAGTCAATCTGGCAGGGTCTCCGAGCAGTACTTC. Protein: CASSQSGRVSEQYF. The chain recombines TRBV23-1 with TRBJ2-7; a possible D gene is TRBD1 (5 bases). TRBV23-1 is an ORF for which the function is uncertain. V lost 0 bases and J lost 6, with 12 bases in between. CDR3 length equals 14 residues.

The table lists this clonotype with a few counts. The rearrangement links TRBV9 to TRBJ2-5; possibly TRBD1 for D (6 bases). Looked up from germline, CDR1 is SGDLS and CDR2 is YYNGEE. The CDR3 runs 16 residues. V was trimmed by 4 bases and J by 4 bases, leaving 20 bases between them. The CDR3: CASSRGGQGPSETQYF. The DNA for the CDR3 is TGTGCCAGCAGCAGAGGCGGGCAGGGGCCTTCAGAGACCCAGTACTTC.

The rearrangement joins TRBV29-1 to TRBJ2-7, with D uncertain. The CDR3 has 12 residues. The germline V gene has CDR1 SQVTM and CDR2 ANQGSEA. The V and J ends lost 3 bases and 0 bases respectively, with 6 bases between them. This CDR3 reads CSVETSSYEQYF. The CDR3 nucleotides are TGCAGCGTTGAGACGAGCTCCTACGAGCAGTACTTC.

This clonotype was observed a few times. The chain joins TRBV2 to TRBJ2-3; possibly TRBD2 for D (5 bases). Trimming took off 7 bases at V and 6 bases at J, with 14 bases between the two ends. The V gene's germline CDR1 is SNHLY and CDR2 FYNNEI. CDR3 length: 13 amino acids. CDR3 amino acids: CASTLDWADTQYF. CDR3 in DNA: TGTGCCAGCACGCTGGACTGGGCGGATACGCAGTATTTT.

This clonotype has a count of ten or more. The gene calls are TRBV7-9 and TRBJ2-2; D is undetermined. Trimming took off 6 bases at V and 4 bases at J, with 18 bases between the two ends. Germline CDR1 reads SEHNR; CDR2 reads FQNEAQ (reference sequence). The CDR3 is 16 amino acids. CDR3: CASRVDLEVSTGELFF. The CDR3 DNA reads TGTGCCAGCAGAGTCGATCTAGAAGTTAGCACCGGGGAGCTGTTTTTT. The whole variable domain, remainder taken from reference TRBV7-9 and TRBJ2-2, is DTGVSQNPRHKITKRGQNVTFRCDPISEHNRLYWYRQTLGQGPEFLTYFQNEAQLEKSRLLSDRFSAERPKGSFSTLEIQRTEQGDSAMYLCASRVDLEVSTGELFFGEGSRLTVL.

This sequence joins TRBV12-3 or TRBV12-4 and TRBJ1-6; TRBD1 matches at 9 bases. With V trimmed by 5 bases and J by 9 bases, 5 bases remained unmatched. The CDR3 contains 14 residues. The CDR3 reads CASSPGQGTSPLHF. The DNA for the CDR3 is TGTGCCAGCAGTCCGGGACAGGGTACTTCACCCCTCCACTTT.

Many counts were recorded for this clonotype. The genes are TRBV7-9 and TRBJ2-7; D is possibly TRBD2 (5 bases). From germline, CDR1 is SEHNR and CDR2 FQNEAQ (reference sequence). Trimming stripped 5 bases from V and 3 bases from J, with 20 bases between. This CDR3 contains 16 residues. DNA of the CDR3: TGTGCCAGCAGCCCTGGTAAACGGACTTTCCACTACGAGCAGTACTTC. It encodes CASSPGKRTFHYEQYF.

This clonotype has only a few counts. V is TRBV7-6 and J is TRBJ2-1; D assignment may be TRBD1 or TRBD2 (5 bases each). There are 14 residues in the CDR3. Trimming removed 2 bases at V and 7 bases at J, with 12 bases between. Germline V gene data show CDR1 as SGHVS and CDR2 as FNYEAQ. The CDR3 DNA follows: TGTGCCAGCAGCTTATCGGGGCTGGGAAATGAGCAGTTCTTC. This codes for CASSLSGLGNEQFF.

This clonotype was seen many times. The genes are TRBV7-9 and TRBJ2-3; tentative D call: TRBD2 (5 bases). The CDR3 consists of 14 residues. V was clipped by 2 bases and J by 4 bases, with 10 bases between them. Germline V gives CDR1 SEHNR, CDR2 FQNEAQ (reference sequence). This chain's CDR3 is CASSLNERPDTQYF. In DNA, the CDR3 is TGTGCCAGCAGCTTAAACGAGCGGCCAGATACGCAGTATTTT.

This clonotype was seen many times. The V gene is TRBV5-6, the J gene TRBJ1-1; 11 positions match TRBD1. CDR3 size: 14 residues. The germline gives CDR1 SGHDT, CDR2 YYEEEE. J was trimmed by 5 bases and V by 4 bases; bases with no gene match: 4. CDR3 in DNA: TGTGCCAGCAGCGGACAGGGGGCGGGTACTGAAGCTTTCTTT. Protein sequence: CASSGQGAGTEAFF.

This clonotype was picked up many times. The rearrangement joins TRBV4-3 to TRBJ2-7; 7 bases fit TRBD2. The length of the CDR3 is 16 residues. V dropped 0 bases and J dropped 7; count of bases not matched to a gene: 12. The germline V gene has CDR1 LGHNA and CDR2 YSLEER. The CDR3 spells CASSQDVGGSLGEQYF. CDR3 DNA sequence: TGCGCCAGCAGCCAAGATGTCGGGGGGTCACTCGGAGAGCAGTACTTC.

In this sample, this clonotype turned up many times. The chain employs TRBV6-6 and TRBJ2-5; 8 bases match TRBD2. Unmatched junction bases numbered 9, after V lost 4 bases and J lost 5 bases. Germline lookup yields CDR1 MNHNY and CDR2 SVGAGI (reference sequence). The CDR3 covers 15 residues. CDR3 region: CASSSTGGGHETQYF. In DNA, the CDR3 is TGTGCCAGCAGTTCAACCGGGGGGGGGCATGAGACCCAGTACTTC.

This clonotype was observed many times. The V and J genes are TRBV29-1 and TRBJ2-5, with D possibly TRBD2 on 6 matching bases. V was pared by 7 bases and J by 1 base, with 16 bases between. This CDR3 has 14 amino acids. CDR1 and CDR2 from the germline V gene are SQVTM and ANQGSEA. The CDR3 spells CSGTGLIRQETQYF. In DNA, the CDR3 is TGCAGCGGAACGGGACTGATCCGCCAAGAGACCCAGTACTTC.

J is TRBJ1-4 and V is TRBV4-2, with D tentatively TRBD1 (5 bases). CDR3 size: 16 residues. Germline V gene sequence: CDR1 LGHNA, CDR2 YNFKEQ. V was trimmed by 1 base and J by 8 bases, leaving 17 bases between them. The CDR3 region has the DNA TGTGCCAGCAGCCAAGGAAATAGCCTGGGGGAGGAAAAACTGTTTTTT. Translated, it gives CASSQGNSLGEEKLFF.

With regard to this clonotype: Compared with germline, one end of the junction differs, possibly owing to a read error. The gene calls are TRBV7-9 and TRBJ1-1; possible D gene TRBD1, 5 bases. Germline-derived CDR1 and CDR2 are SEHNR and FQNEAQ (reference sequence). There are 11 residues in the CDR3. The CDR3 DNA reads as TGTGCCAGCAGCCCCGTCTGGACACTGATCTTT. Encoded protein: CASSPVWTLIF.

Many counts were recorded for this clonotype. The genes are TRBV6-2 or TRBV6-3 and TRBJ2-4; D assignment may be TRBD1 or TRBD2 (5 bases each). The CDR3 runs 17 residues. Germline V gene lookup returns CDR1 MNHEY and CDR2 SVGEGT. The V gene lost 2 bases and the J gene lost 0 bases, with 14 bases spanning the gap. The chain's CDR3 is CASSYGGAGLAKNIQYF. DNA of the CDR3: TGTGCCAGCAGTTACGGGGGAGCAGGCCTAGCCAAAAACATTCAGTACTTC.

This clonotype occurred many times. The chain employs TRBV28 and TRBJ1-2, with D tentatively TRBD1 (5 bases). This CDR3 has 17 residues. V was clipped by 7 bases and J by 4 bases, with 25 bases between them. CDR1 MDHEN and CDR2 SYDVKM come from the germline V gene. In DNA, the CDR3 is TGTGCCAGCACAACTTGGGGGATCAGGGTAGTCGGCTATGGCTACACCTTC. Translation gives CASTTWGIRVVGYGYTF.

The chain uses TRBV7-9 and TRBJ1-5; 7 bases agree with TRBD1. V shed 8 bases, J shed 4 bases, and the junction held 5 bases outside the gene matches. The germline gives CDR1 SEHNR, CDR2 FQNEAQ (reference sequence). CDR3 size: 13 residues. The CDR3 reads CASEQGQNQPQHF. CDR3 in DNA: TGTGCCAGCGAACAGGGGCAGAATCAGCCCCAGCATTTT.